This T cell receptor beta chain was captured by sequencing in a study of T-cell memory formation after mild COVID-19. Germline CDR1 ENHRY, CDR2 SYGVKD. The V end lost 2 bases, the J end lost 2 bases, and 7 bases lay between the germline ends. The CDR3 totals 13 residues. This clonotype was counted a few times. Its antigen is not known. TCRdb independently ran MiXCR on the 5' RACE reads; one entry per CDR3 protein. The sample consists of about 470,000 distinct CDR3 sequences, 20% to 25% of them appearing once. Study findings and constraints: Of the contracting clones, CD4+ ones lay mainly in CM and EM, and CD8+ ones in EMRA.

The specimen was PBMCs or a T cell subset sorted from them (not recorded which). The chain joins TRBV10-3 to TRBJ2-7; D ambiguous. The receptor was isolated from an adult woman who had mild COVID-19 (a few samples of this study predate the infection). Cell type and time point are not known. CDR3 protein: CAISEDTAYEQYF. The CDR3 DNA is TGTGCCATCAGTGAGGACACAGCCTACGAGCAGTACTTC.